What follows describes a single T cell receptor beta chain. Its antigen is as yet unknown. This entry belongs to a study of OX40 agonist ivuxolimab in advanced cancers. Points from the study as a whole: CD8+ T cells averaged more expanded clones than CD4+.

The CDR3 is made up of 12 amino acids. Germline CDR1 reads GTSNPN; CDR2 reads SVGIG (reference sequence). The ends lost 5 bases at V and 6 bases at J; junction bases unmatched: 4. Here immunoSEQ multiplex PCR was the method, and the copy in TCRdb shows in-frame clones only, minus some. The sample gives some 100,000 clones, 90% of which show up once; about 0.16% is in the top ten. Patients who had autoimmune disease history or got systemic immunosuppression were left out. The investigators sampled blood at baseline, at cycle 4 day 1, and at cycle 7 day 1. This specimen was CD4+ or CD8+ T cells sorted from blood, taken in a trial of the OX40 agonist ivuxolimab. The receptor was isolated from an adult with an advanced solid tumor such as melanoma, head and neck, liver or kidney cancer. The J gene is TRBJ2-1, the V gene TRBV30, with 7 bases aligning to TRBD1. CDR3 in amino acids: CAWDRAINEQFF. In nucleotides, the CDR3 is TGTGCCTGGGACAGGGCAATCAATGAGCAGTTCTTC.